This record looks at one T cell receptor (beta chain) sequence and its context. This sample was taken from a study of Ad26.COV2.S vaccination and SARS-CoV-2 variants. On the study more broadly: The donor belonged to the COV1001 Ad26.COV2.S trial arm.

Only in-frame clones appear in the TCRdb table, and some are missing; sequencing was by immunoSEQ multiplex PCR. The sample records around 450,000 clones, nearly 90% being singletons. Treatment given: over 15 received Ad26.COV2.S at low or high dose, single or two shots; 5 received placebo; per-sample allocation not given. Material that was analyzed had been drawn on day 63 after the first vaccine or placebo injection. An adult donor aged 18-55 years was enrolled in Boston. The germline V gene encodes CDR1 SGHNT and CDR2 YYREEE (reference sequence). The CDR3 runs to 15 residues. The V gene lost 0 bases and the J gene lost 5 bases, with 14 bases spanning the gap.

The chain employs TRBV5-4 and TRBJ1-1; D gene uncertain. Sequences were derived from peripheral blood, sampled in a trial of Ad26.COV2.S vaccine versus placebo. The TCR comes from a person aged 18-65 years who received the Ad26.COV2.S COVID-19 vaccine or a placebo. In DNA, the CDR3 is TGTGCCAGCAGCTTGGGGGTCTCGGGAGGGACTGAAGCTTTCTTT. Translated: CASSLGVSGGTEAFF. Filled out from reference TRBV5-4 and TRBJ1-1, the complete variable domain reads ETGVTQSPTHLIKTRGQQVTLRCSSQSGHNTVSWYQQALGQGPQFIFQYYREEENGRGNFPPRFSGLQFPNYSSELNVNALELDDSALYLCASSLGVSGGTEAFFGQGTRLTVV.